This TCR beta chain stems from a study of blood T cell repertoires in COVID-19. Study-level background: The United States, Italy and Spain supplied acute and convalescent COVID-19 samples. T cells, B-cell-depleted T cells, or PBMCs supplied cDNA or gDNA.

Trimming pared 0 bases from V and 3 bases from J, leaving 11 bases between. CDR1 is MNHEY and CDR2 is SVGAGI in the germline V gene. The CDR3 consists of 15 residues. Original handling: Counts of nucleated cells, estimated from reference gene primer amplification, were obtained. Profiling relied on immunoSEQ multiplex PCR, and the TCRdb table lists in-frame clones only, not all of them. The D gene and trimming were derived from the DNA, and the V and J assignments and clone size from that table. The table has about 70,000 clones, roughly 81% seen once. The chain uses TRBV6-5 and TRBJ1-1; a possible D gene is TRBD1 (5 bases). What was sequenced was peripheral blood. The source of this sequence is a man older than 75 with acute or convalescent COVID-19. The CDR3 DNA reads TGTGCCAGCAGTTACTCGATCAGGGCCCACACTGAAGCTTTCTTT. This encodes CASSYSIRAHTEAFF.